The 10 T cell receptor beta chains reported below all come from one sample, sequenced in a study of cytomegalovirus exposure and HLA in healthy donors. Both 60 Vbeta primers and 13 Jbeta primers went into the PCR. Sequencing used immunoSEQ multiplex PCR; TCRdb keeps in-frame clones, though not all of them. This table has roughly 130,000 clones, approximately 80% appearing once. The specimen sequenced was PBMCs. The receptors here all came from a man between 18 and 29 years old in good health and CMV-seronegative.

CDR3 bases: TGTGCCAGCAGCTTACAGGGCCTGAACACTGAAGCTTTCTTT. It codes for CASSLQGLNTEAFF. The gene calls are TRBV7-2 and TRBJ1-1, with a possible D match to TRBD1 (5 bases). The V and J ends lost 2 bases and 0 bases respectively, with 7 bases between them. CDR1 and CDR2 (germline): SGHTA, FQGNSA. This CDR3 has 14 residues.

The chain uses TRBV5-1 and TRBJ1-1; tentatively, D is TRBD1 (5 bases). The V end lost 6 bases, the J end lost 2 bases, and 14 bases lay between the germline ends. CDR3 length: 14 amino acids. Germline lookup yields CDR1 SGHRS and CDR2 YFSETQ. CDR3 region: CASIAGGLNTEAFF. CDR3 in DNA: TGCGCCAGCATAGCCGGGGGTCTCAACACTGAAGCTTTCTTT. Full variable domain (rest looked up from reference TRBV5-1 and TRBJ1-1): KAGVTQTPRYLIKTRGQQVTLSCSPISGHRSVSWYQQTPGQGLQFLFEYFSETQRNKGNFPGRFSGRQFSNSRSEMNVSTLELGDSALYLCASIAGGLNTEAFFGQGTRLTVV.

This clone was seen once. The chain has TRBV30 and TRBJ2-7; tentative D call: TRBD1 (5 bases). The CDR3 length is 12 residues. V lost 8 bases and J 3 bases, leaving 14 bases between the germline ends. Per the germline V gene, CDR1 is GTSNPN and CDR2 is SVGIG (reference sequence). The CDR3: CAGAASFYEQYF. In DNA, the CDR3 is TGTGCCGGGGCCGCCTCCTTCTACGAGCAGTACTTC.

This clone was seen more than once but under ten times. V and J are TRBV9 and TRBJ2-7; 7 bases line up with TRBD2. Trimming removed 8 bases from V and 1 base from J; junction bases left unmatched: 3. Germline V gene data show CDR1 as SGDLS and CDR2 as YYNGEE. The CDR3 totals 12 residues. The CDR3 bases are TGTGCCAGAGCGGGACCTTCCTACGAGCAGTACTTC. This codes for CARAGPSYEQYF.

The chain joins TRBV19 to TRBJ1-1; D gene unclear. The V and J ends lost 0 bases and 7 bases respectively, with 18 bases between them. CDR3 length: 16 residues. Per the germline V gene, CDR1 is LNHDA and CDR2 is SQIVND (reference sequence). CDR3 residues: CASSIDLSEGGSEAFF. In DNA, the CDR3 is TGTGCCAGTAGTATAGATCTATCTGAGGGCGGTAGTGAAGCTTTCTTT.

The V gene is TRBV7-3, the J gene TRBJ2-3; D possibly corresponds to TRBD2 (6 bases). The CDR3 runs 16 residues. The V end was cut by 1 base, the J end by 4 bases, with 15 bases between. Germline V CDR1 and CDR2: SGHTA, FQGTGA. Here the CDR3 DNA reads TGTGCCAGCAGCTTAAATCCGGGACTTCGATCAGATACGCAGTATTTT. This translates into CASSLNPGLRSDTQYF. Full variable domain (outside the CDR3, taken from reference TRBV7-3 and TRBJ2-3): GAGVSQTPSNKVTEKGKYVELRCDPISGHTALYWYRQSLGQGPEFLIYFQGTGAADDSGLPNDRFFAVRPEGSVSTLKIQRTERGDSAVYLCASSLNPGLRSDTQYFGPGTRLTVL.

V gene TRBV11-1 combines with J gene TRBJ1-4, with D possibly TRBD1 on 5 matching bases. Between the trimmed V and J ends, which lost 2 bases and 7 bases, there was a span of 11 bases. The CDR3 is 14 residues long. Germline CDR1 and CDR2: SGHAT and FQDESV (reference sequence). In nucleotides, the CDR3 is TGTGCCAGCAGCTTACAGGGAGGAGGTGAAAAACTGTTTTTT. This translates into CASSLQGGGEKLFF.

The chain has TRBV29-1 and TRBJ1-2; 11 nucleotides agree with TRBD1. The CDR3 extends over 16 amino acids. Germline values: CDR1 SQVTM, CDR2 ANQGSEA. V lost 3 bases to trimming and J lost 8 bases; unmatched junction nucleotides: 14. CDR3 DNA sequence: TGCAGCGTTGATATATTCGGGACAGGGGGAGATAGGGGCTACACCTTC. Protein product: CSVDIFGTGGDRGYTF.

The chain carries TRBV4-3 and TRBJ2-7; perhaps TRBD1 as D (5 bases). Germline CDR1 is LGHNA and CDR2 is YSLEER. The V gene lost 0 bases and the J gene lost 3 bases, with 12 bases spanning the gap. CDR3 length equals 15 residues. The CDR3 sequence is CASSQEAGFNYEQYF. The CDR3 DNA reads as TGCGCCAGCAGCCAAGAGGCAGGGTTTAACTACGAGCAGTACTTC.

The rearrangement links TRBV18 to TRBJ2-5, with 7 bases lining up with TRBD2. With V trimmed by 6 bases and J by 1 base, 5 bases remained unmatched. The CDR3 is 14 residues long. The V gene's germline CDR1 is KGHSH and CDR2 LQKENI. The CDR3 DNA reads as TGTGCCAGCTCGCAGCGGGACCTCCAAGAGACCCAGTACTTC. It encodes CASSQRDLQETQYF.